A single sample gave rise to the 9 T cell receptor beta chains below, sequenced in a study of cytomegalovirus exposure and HLA in healthy donors. The PCR was carried out with 60 Vbeta primers and 13 Jbeta primers. Here immunoSEQ multiplex PCR was the method, and the copy in TCRdb shows in-frame clones only, minus some. The repertoire has over 130,000 clones, roughly 90% of them found once; the top ten carry 0.4% to 0.55%. Sequencing was carried out using PBMCs. The receptors stem from a woman aged 35 to 49 in good health and CMV-seronegative.

The chain recombines TRBV5-4 with TRBJ1-1; D is unresolved. Looked up from germline, CDR1 is SGHNT and CDR2 is YYREEE (reference sequence). Trimming took 0 bases from V and 4 from J, leaving 7 bases between them. The CDR3 sequence is 13 residues long. CDR3 nucleotides: TGTGCCAGCAGCTTGGGAGGCACCACTGAAGCTTTCTTT. It encodes CASSLGGTTEAFF.

A single count supports this clone. The V gene is TRBV7-5, the J gene TRBJ2-2; the D segment call TRBD1 is taken from the table without a DNA check. TRBV7-5 is an annotated pseudogene. The length of the CDR3 is 16 residues. CDR3 nucleotides: TGTGTCAGAAACCAGAATGGGACAGTTAACGCCGGGGAGCTGTTTTTT. This translates into CVRNQNGTVNAGELFF.

The chain couples TRBV4-1 to TRBJ2-1; 11 positions match TRBD2. V was clipped by 0 bases and J by 4 bases; unmatched bases: 8. CDR1 and CDR2 from the germline V gene are MGHRA and YSYEKL. The CDR3 is 18 amino acids. The DNA of the CDR3 is TGCGCCAGCAGCCAAGATTTCGCAACTAGCGGGAGTTACAATGAGCAGTTCTTC. It is translated as CASSQDFATSGSYNEQFF.

The rearrangement uses TRBV28 and TRBJ1-2; 11 nucleotides line up with TRBD1. The CDR3 contains 18 residues. Unmatched junction bases numbered 9, after V lost 3 bases and J lost 0 bases. CDR1 MDHEN and CDR2 SYDVKM come from the germline V gene. CDR3 amino acids: CASSFGPGQGGPNYGYTF. The DNA of the CDR3 is TGTGCCAGCAGTTTCGGTCCGGGACAGGGGGGCCCTAACTATGGCTACACCTTC.

The chain has TRBV7-9 and TRBJ1-5; no firm D call. Germline lookup yields CDR1 SEHNR and CDR2 FQNEAQ (reference sequence). The germline V and J ends were trimmed by 4 bases and 4 bases, with 17 bases remaining between them. The CDR3 is 16 amino acids. CDR3 loop: CASSSPGDGVNQPQHF. In DNA form, the CDR3 reads TGTGCCAGCAGCTCTCCAGGCGACGGTGTAAATCAGCCCCAGCATTTT.

The chain employs TRBV5-1 and TRBJ2-1, with TRBD2 as a possible D gene (5 bases). This CDR3 has 15 amino acids. CDR1 and CDR2 (germline): SGHRS, YFSETQ. V lost 0 bases to trimming and J lost 3 bases, with 10 bases between them. CDR3 protein: CASSLELARYNEQFF. In DNA form, the CDR3 reads TGCGCCAGCAGCTTGGAGCTAGCCCGCTACAATGAGCAGTTCTTC.

V gene TRBV25-1 combines with J gene TRBJ1-2, with a weak D call TRBD1 (5 bases). The CDR3 extends over 14 amino acids. The V gene's germline CDR1 is MGHDK and CDR2 SYGVNS. Trimming shortened V by 6 bases and J by 8 bases, and 19 bases separated the two germline ends. The CDR3 sequence: CASSASRGIGGYTF. The CDR3 bases are TGTGCCAGCAGCGCGAGTCGGGGGATAGGGGGCTACACCTTC.

V is TRBV6-5 and J is TRBJ2-3, with TRBD2 as a possible D gene (5 bases). This CDR3 has 14 residues. The germline V gene encodes CDR1 MNHEY and CDR2 SVGAGI. V lost 5 bases and J 0 bases, leaving 9 bases between the germline ends. Here the CDR3 reads CASSLGVSTDTQYF. CDR3 bases: TGTGCCAGCAGTCTCGGGGTTAGCACAGATACGCAGTATTTT.

The chain uses TRBV21-1 and TRBJ2-3; the table's D call TRBD2 went unverified against the DNA. TRBV21-1 is shown as a pseudogene. There are 12 residues in the CDR3. The CDR3 DNA reads TGTGCCAGCAGCCCCGGGACTCCATTGCAGTATTTT. This codes for CASSPGTPLQYF.